The 11 T cell receptor beta chains below were found in one sample sequenced in a study of blood T cells in healthy people across ages. It was with a sample-barcoded 5' primer and a J-beta primer mix that a second PCR of about 7 to 12 cycles was run. TCRdb called the 5' RACE reads again in MiXCR, with one record for every CDR3 protein. The sample records about 2 million distinct CDR3 sequences, just under 50% being singletons. Sequencing used blood. The receptor set was obtained from a middle-aged woman in good health.

The rearrangement links TRBV20-1 to TRBJ1-2; D possibly corresponds to TRBD1 (6 bases). Per the germline V gene, CDR1 is DFQATT and CDR2 is SNEGSKA (reference sequence). The V end lost 1 base, the J end lost 4 bases, and 13 bases lay between the germline ends. This CDR3 is built from 14 residues. The CDR3 DNA reads as TGCAGTGCTAGAGCCGGGGAAGGGGGCTATGGCTACACCTTC. It translates to CSARAGEGGYGYTF.

This sequence joins TRBV6-6 and TRBJ2-7; the D is unclear. The V gene lost 2 bases and the J gene lost 2 bases, with 7 bases spanning the gap. CDR1 and CDR2 (germline): MNHNY, SVGAGI (reference sequence). The CDR3 has 13 amino acids. CDR3 DNA: TGTGCCAGCAGTTACAGGGAACCCTACGAGCAGTACTTC. It encodes CASSYREPYEQYF.

This clonotype was found a few times. The DNA of the CDR3 is TGTGCCAGCAGCGTAGGGGCTGACAGTGACCCAAGAAGTGAGCAGTTCTTC. Its protein product is CASSVGADSDPRSEQFF. The rearrangement links TRBV9 to TRBJ2-1; possibly TRBD1 for D (5 bases). Germline V CDR1 and CDR2: SGDLS, YYNGEE. V was clipped by 0 bases and J by 9 bases, with 22 bases between them. This CDR3 has 17 residues.

The V call is TRBV29-1, the J call TRBJ2-1; 8 bases are a match to TRBD1. CDR3 length: 17 residues. The germline V gene has CDR1 SQVTM and CDR2 ANQGSEA. V shed 3 bases, J shed 6 bases, and the junction held 16 bases outside the gene matches. CDR3 sequence: CSVDAGSQGAQCNEQFF. The CDR3 DNA follows: TGCAGCGTTGATGCTGGGTCGCAGGGGGCGCAGTGCAATGAGCAGTTCTTC.

The J gene is TRBJ2-7, the V gene TRBV6-1, with a tentative D call TRBD2 (5 bases). Trimming took 11 bases from V and 4 from J, leaving 15 bases between them. Per germline, CDR1 MNHNS and CDR2 SASEGT. The CDR3 runs to 12 residues. The CDR3 loop reads CALLAGLYEQYF. CDR3 bases: TGTGCCCTCCTAGCTGGCTTGTACGAGCAGTACTTC.

This clonotype appeared a few times. This sequence joins TRBV20-1 and TRBJ2-7; D gene ambiguous. The last part of the DNA fits TRBJ2-5 better; the J call may be wrong. The CDR3 totals 13 residues. Germline CDR1 and CDR2: DFQATT and SNEGSKA (reference sequence). The CDR3 DNA reads TGCAGTGCTAGCGGGTTCTCAGAGGAGACCCAGTACTTC. Translation: CSASGFSEETQYF.

The chain recombines TRBV20-1 with TRBJ2-7, with D tentatively TRBD1 or TRBD2 (5 bases each). CDR3 size: 13 residues. Germline CDR1 is DFQATT and CDR2 is SNEGSKA (reference sequence). Trimming stripped 3 bases from V and 2 bases from J, with 11 bases between. CDR3 nucleotides: TGCAGTGCTAGTGCTGAGGGGACCTACGAGCAGTACTTC. Its translation is CSASAEGTYEQYF.

This chain joins TRBV10-3 and TRBJ1-2; D might be TRBD1 (5 bases). CDR1 and CDR2 (germline): ENHRY, SYGVKD. Between the trimmed V and J ends, which lost 4 bases and 3 bases, there was a span of 12 bases. The CDR3 contains 14 residues. The CDR3 DNA follows: TGTGCCATCAGTGGACAGCCGAGGGACTATGGCTACACCTTC. Translating gives CAISGQPRDYGYTF.

The rearrangement joins TRBV20-1 to TRBJ2-1, with D possibly matching TRBD2 (6 bases). CDR1 and CDR2 (germline): DFQATT, SNEGSKA (reference sequence). V was pared by 6 bases and J by 2 bases, with 14 bases between. The length of the CDR3 is 14 residues. CDR3 sequence reads: CSAPHSGTYNEQFF. The CDR3 nucleotides are TGCAGTGCCCCCCATAGCGGCACCTACAATGAGCAGTTCTTC.

This clonotype was counted between two and nine times. The rearrangement uses TRBV7-9 and TRBJ2-1, with D possibly TRBD2 on 7 matching bases. The V gene's germline CDR1 is SEHNR and CDR2 FQNEAQ (reference sequence). V was pared by 5 bases and J by 9 bases, with 23 bases between. There are 16 residues in the CDR3. The CDR3 sequence is CASSRSGTLRRSEQFF. The CDR3 coding sequence is TGTGCCAGCAGCCGAAGCGGGACATTAAGGCGTTCTGAGCAGTTCTTC.

CDR3 protein: CASSGPNGPRRARGNQPQHF. The CDR3 DNA reads TGTGCCAGCAGCGGACCGAACGGCCCCCGGCGCGCACGGGGCAATCAGCCCCAGCATTTT. V is TRBV7-9 and J is TRBJ1-5; D uncertain. Germline CDR1 SEHNR, CDR2 FQNEAQ (reference sequence). The CDR3 extends over 20 amino acids. Trimming removed 5 bases from V and 2 bases from J, with 28 bases in between.